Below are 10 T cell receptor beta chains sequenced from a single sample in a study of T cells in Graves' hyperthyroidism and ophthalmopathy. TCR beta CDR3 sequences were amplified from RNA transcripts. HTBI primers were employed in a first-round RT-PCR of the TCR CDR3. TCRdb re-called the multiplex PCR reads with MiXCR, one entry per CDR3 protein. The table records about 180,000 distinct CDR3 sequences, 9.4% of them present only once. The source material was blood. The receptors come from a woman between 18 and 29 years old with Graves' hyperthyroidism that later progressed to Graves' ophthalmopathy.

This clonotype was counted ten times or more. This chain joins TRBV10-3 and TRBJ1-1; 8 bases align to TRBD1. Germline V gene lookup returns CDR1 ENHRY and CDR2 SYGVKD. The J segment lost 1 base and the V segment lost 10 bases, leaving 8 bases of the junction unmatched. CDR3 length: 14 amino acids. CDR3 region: CATRQGSSNTEAFF. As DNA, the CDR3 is TGTGCCACCCGACAGGGGTCGTCGAACACTGAAGCTTTCTTT.

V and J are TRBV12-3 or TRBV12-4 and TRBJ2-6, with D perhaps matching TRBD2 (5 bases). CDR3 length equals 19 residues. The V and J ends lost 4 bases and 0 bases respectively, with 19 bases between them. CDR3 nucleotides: TGTGCCAGCAGTTCGGGCCCATTATTTGGAGGCTCTGGGGCCAACGTCCTGACTTTC. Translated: CASSSGPLFGGSGANVLTF.

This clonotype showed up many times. For the CDR3, the DNA is TGTGCCAGCAGTTTAAGGGACGGCTATGGCTACACCTTC. Translation: CASSLRDGYGYTF. The chain combines TRBV12-3 or TRBV12-4 with TRBJ1-2; the D gene is possibly TRBD1 (5 bases). V lost 2 bases and J lost 4, with 8 bases in between. The length of the CDR3 is 13 residues.

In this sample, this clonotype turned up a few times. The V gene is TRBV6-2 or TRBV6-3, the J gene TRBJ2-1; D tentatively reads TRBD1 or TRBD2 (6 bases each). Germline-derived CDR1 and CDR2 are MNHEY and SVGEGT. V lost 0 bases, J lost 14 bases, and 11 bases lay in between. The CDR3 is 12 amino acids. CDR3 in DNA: TGTGCCAGCAGTTACTCTCAGGGGAGGAAGTTCTTC. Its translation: CASSYSQGRKFF.

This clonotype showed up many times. Written as DNA, the CDR3 is TGTGCCAGCAGTTCCCCGGCGGGACCCACCAAGGAAAAACTGTTTTTT. As protein: CASSSPAGPTKEKLFF. The genes are TRBV28 and TRBJ1-4; possible D gene TRBD1, 5 bases. Germline loops: CDR1 MDHEN, CDR2 SYDVKM. The V end lost 4 bases, the J end lost 8 bases, and 20 bases lay between the germline ends. CDR3 length: 16 amino acids. The full variable domain, rest sourced from reference TRBV28 and TRBJ1-4, is DVKVTQSSRYLVKRTGEKVFLECVQDMDHENMFWYRQDPGLGLRLIYFSYDVKMKEKGDIPEGYSVSREKKERFSLILESASTNQTSMYLCASSSPAGPTKEKLFFGSGTQLSVL.

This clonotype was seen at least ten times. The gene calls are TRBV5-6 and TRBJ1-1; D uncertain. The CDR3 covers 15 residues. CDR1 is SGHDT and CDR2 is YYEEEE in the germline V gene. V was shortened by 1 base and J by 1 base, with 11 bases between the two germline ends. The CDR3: CASSLPATTNTEAFF. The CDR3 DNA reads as TGTGCCAGCAGCTTGCCAGCTACAACGAACACTGAAGCTTTCTTT. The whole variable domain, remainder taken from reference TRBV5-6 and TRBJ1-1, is DAGVTQSPTHLIKTRGQQVTLRCSPKSGHDTVSWYQQALGQGPQFIFQYYEEEERQRGNFPDRFSGHQFPNYSSELNVNALLLGDSALYLCASSLPATTNTEAFFGQGTRLTVV.

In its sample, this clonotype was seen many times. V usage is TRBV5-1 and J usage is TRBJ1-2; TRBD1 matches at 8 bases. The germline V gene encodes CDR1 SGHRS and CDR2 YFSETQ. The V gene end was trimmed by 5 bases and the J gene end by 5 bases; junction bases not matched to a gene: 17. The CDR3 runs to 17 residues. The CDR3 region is CASRLTITPGQAYGYTF. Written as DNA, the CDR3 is TGCGCCAGCAGACTGACAATAACACCGGGACAGGCTTATGGCTACACCTTC.

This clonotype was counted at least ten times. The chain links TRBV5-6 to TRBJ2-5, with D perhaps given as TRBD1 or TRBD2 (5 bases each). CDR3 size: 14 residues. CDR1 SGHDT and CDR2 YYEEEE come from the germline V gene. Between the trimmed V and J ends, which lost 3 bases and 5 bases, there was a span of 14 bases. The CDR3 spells CASSWGPSDETQYF. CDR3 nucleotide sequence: TGTGCCAGCAGCTGGGGACCCTCCGATGAGACCCAGTACTTC.

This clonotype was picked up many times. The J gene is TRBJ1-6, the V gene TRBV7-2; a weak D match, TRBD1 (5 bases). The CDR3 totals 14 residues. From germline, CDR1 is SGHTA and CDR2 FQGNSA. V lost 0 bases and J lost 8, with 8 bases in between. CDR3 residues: CASSLAPGHSPLHF. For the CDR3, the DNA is TGTGCCAGCAGCTTAGCGCCGGGGCATTCACCCCTCCACTTT.

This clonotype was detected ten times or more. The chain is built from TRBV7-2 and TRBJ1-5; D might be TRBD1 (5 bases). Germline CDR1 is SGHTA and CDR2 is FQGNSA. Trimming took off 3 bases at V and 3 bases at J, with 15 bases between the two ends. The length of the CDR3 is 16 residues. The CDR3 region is CASSLSLGDVNQPQHF. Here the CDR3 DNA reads TGTGCCAGCAGCTTGAGTTTAGGGGATGTCAATCAGCCCCAGCATTTT.